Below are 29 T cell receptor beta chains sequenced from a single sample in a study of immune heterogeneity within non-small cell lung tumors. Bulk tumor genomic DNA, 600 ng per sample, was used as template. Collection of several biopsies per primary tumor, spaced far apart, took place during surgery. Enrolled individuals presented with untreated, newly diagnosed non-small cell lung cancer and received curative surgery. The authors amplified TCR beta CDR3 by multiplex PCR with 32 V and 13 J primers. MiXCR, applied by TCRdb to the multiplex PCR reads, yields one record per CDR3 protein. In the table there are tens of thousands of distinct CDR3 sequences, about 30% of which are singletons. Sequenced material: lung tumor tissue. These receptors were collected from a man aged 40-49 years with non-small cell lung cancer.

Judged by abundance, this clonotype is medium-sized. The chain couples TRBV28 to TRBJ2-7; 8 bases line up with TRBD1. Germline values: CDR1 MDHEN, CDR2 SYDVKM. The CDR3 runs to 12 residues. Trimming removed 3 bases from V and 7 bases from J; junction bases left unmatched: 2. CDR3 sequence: CASSLGTGEQYF. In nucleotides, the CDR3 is TGTGCCAGCAGTTTGGGGACAGGAGAGCAGTACTTC.

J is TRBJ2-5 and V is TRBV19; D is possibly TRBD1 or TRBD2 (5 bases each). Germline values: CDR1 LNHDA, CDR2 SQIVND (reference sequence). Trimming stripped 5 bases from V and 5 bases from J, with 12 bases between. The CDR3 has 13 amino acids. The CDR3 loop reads CASSDGAWETQYF. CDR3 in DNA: TGTGCCAGTAGTGACGGGGCATGGGAGACCCAGTACTTC.

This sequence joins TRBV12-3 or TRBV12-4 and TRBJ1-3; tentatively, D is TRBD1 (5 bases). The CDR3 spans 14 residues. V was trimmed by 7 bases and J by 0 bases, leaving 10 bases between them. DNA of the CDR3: TGTGCCAGCAATAGCAGGGTCTCTGGAAACACCATATATTTT. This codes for CASNSRVSGNTIYF.

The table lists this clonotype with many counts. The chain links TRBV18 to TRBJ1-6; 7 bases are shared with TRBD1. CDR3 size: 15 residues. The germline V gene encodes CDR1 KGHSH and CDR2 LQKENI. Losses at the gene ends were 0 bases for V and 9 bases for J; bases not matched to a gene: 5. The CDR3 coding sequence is TGTGCCAGCTCACCACCGGGACAGCAGAGTTCACCCCTCCACTTT. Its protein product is CASSPPGQQSSPLHF. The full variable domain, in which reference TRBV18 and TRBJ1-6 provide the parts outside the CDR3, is NAGVMQNPRHLVRRRGQEARLRCSPMKGHSHVYWYRQLPEEGLKFMVYLQKENIIDESGMPKERFSAEFPKEGPSILRIQQVVRGDSAAYFCASSPPGQQSSPLHFGNGTRLTVT.

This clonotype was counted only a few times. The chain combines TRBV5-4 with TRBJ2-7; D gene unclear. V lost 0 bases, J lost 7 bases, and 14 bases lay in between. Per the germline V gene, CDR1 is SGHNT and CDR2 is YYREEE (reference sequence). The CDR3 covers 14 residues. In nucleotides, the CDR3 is TGTGCCAGCAGCTTGGCCTCGACTCCTTGGGAGCAGTACTTC. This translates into CASSLASTPWEQYF. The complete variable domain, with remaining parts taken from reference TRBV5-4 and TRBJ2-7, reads ETGVTQSPTHLIKTRGQQVTLRCSSQSGHNTVSWYQQALGQGPQFIFQYYREEENGRGNFPPRFSGLQFPNYSSELNVNALELDDSALYLCASSLASTPWEQYFGPGTRLTVT.

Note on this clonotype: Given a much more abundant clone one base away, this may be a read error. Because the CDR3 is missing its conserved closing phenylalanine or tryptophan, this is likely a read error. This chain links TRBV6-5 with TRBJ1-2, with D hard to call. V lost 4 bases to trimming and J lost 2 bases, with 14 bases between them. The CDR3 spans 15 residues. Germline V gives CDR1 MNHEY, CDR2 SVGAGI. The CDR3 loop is CASSSPRGGNYGYTL. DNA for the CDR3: TGTGCCAGCAGTTCTCCCCGGGGAGGGAACTATGGCTACACCTTA.

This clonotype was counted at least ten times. DNA of the CDR3: TGTGCCAGCAGTCTCACAGGGCATAATGGCTACACCTTC. Translating it yields CASSLTGHNGYTF. The gene calls are TRBV12-3 or TRBV12-4 and TRBJ1-2, with D maybe TRBD1 (6 bases). Trimming removed 5 bases from V and 6 bases from J, with 13 bases in between. The CDR3 length is 13 residues.

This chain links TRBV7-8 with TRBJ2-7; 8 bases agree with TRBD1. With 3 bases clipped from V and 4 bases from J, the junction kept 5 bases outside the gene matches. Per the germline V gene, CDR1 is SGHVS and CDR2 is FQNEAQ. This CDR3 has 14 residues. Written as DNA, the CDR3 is TGTGCCAGCAGCTTCCTCGACAGGGGTTACGAGCAGTACTTC. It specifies CASSFLDRGYEQYF. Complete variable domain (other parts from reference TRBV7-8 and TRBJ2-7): GAGVSQSPRYKVAKRGQDVALRCDPISGHVSLFWYQQALGQGPEFLTYFQNEAQLDKSGLPSDRFFAERPEGSVSTLKIQRTQQEDSAVYLCASSFLDRGYEQYFGPGTRLTVT.

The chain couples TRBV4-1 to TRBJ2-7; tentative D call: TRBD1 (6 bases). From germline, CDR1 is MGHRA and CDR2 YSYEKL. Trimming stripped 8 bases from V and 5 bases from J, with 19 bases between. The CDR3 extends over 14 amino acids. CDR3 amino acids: CASSKVGRGHEQYF. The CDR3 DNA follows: TGCGCCAGCTCGAAAGTCGGCAGGGGCCACGAGCAGTACTTC.

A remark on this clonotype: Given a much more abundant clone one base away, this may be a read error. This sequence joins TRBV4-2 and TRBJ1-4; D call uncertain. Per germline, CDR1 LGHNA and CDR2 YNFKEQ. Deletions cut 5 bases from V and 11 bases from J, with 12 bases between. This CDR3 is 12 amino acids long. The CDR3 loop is CASSARSEKLFF. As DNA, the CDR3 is TGTGCCAGCAGCGCTCGGTCGGAGAAACTGTTTTTT.

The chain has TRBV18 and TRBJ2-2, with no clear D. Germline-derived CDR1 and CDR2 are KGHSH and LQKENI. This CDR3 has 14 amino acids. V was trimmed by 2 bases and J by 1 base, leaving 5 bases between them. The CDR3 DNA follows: TGTGCCAGCTCACCATTCGGGAACACCGGGGAGCTGTTTTTT. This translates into CASSPFGNTGELFF.

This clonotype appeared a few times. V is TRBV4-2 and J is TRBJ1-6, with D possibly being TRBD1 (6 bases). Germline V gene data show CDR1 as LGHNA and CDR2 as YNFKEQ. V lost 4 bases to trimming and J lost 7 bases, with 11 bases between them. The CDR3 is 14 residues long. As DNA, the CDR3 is TGTGCCAGCAGCCTAACAGGGTTGAATTCACCCCTCCACTTT. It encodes CASSLTGLNSPLHF.

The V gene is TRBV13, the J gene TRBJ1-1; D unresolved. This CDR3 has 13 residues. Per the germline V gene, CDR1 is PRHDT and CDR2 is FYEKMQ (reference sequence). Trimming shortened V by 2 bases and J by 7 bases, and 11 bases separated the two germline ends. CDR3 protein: CASSLFGLGEAFF. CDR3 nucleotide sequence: TGTGCCAGCAGCTTATTCGGACTAGGTGAAGCTTTCTTT.

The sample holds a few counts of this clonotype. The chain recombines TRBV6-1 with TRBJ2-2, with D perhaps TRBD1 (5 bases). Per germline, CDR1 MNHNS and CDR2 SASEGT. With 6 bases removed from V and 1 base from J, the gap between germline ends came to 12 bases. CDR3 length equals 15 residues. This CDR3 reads CASSPQALNTGELFF. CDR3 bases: TGTGCCAGCAGCCCACAGGCGCTGAACACCGGGGAGCTGTTTTTT.

The CDR3: CASRSGSSDEQFF. The CDR3 DNA is TGCGCCAGCAGAAGTGGAAGTAGCGATGAGCAGTTCTTC. The J gene is TRBJ2-1, the V gene TRBV5-1; TRBD2 might be the D (5 bases). The V end was cut by 5 bases, the J end by 8 bases, with 14 bases between. This CDR3 is 13 amino acids long. Germline V CDR1 and CDR2: SGHRS, YFSETQ.

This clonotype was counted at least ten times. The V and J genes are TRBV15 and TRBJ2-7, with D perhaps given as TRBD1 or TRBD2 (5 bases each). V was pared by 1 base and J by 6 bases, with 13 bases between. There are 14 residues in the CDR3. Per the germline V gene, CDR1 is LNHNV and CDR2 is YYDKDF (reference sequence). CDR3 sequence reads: CATSRASGALEQYF. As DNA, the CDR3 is TGTGCCACCAGCAGAGCTTCCGGGGCCCTCGAGCAGTACTTC. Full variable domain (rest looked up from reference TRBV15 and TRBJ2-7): DAMVIQNPRYQVTQFGKPVTLSCSQTLNHNVMYWYQQKSSQAPKLLFHYYDKDFNNEADTPDNFQSRRPNTSFCFLDIRSPGLGDTAMYLCATSRASGALEQYFGPGTRLTVT.

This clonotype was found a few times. CDR3 sequence reads: CASSQEGGQGIWWSYEQYF. DNA of the CDR3: TGTGCCAGCAGCCAAGAAGGGGGACAGGGGATTTGGTGGTCCTACGAGCAGTACTTC. The chain uses TRBV14 and TRBJ2-7, with 10 bases that match TRBD1. Germline V gives CDR1 SGHDN, CDR2 FVKESK. The length of the CDR3 is 19 residues. V dropped 0 bases and J dropped 1; count of bases not matched to a gene: 12.

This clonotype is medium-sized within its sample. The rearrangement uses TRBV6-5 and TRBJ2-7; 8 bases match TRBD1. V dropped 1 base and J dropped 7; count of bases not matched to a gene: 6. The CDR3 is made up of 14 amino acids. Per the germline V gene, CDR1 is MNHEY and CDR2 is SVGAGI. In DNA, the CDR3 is TGTGCCAGCAGTTACTATCAGGGGGCGGGTGAGCAGTACTTC. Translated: CASSYYQGAGEQYF.

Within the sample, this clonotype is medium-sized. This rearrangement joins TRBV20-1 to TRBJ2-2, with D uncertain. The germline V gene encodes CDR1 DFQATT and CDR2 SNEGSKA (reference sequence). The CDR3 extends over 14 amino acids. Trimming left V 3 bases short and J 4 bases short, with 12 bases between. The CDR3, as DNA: TGCAGTGCTAGTCCATCAGGTGTCACCGGGGAGCTGTTTTTT. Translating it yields CSASPSGVTGELFF.

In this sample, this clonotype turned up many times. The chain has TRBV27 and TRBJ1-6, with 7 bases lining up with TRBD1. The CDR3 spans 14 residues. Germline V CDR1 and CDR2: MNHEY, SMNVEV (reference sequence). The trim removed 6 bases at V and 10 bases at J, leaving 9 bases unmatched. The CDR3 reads CASRRTGDASPLHF. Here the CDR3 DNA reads TGTGCCAGCAGGCGGACAGGCGACGCGTCACCCCTCCACTTT.

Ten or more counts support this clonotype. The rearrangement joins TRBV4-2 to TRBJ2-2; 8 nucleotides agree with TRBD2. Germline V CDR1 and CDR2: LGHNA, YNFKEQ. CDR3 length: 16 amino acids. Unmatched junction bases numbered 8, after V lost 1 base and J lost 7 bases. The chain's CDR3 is CASSQVASGQGGELFF. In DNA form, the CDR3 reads TGTGCCAGCAGCCAAGTCGCTAGCGGGCAGGGCGGGGAGCTGTTTTTT.

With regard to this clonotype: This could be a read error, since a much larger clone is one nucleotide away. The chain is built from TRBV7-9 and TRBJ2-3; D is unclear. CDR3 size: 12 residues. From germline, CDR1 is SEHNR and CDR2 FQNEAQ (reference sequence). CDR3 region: CASSLGGNTEYF. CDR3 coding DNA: TGTGCCAGCAGCTTAGGGGGTAATACGGAGTATTTT.

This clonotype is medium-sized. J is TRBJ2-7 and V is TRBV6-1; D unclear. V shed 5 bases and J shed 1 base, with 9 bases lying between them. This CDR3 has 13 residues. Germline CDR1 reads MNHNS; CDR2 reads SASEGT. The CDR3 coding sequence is TGTGCCAGCAGTTTGGGTCAATCCTACGAGCAGTACTTC. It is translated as CASSLGQSYEQYF.

CDR3 protein: CASSIDSSGNTIYF. CDR3 coding DNA: TGTGCCAGCAGCATCGACAGCTCTGGAAACACCATATATTTT. This chain links TRBV7-2 with TRBJ1-3; D possibly corresponds to TRBD1 (5 bases). Trimming took 5 bases from V and 0 from J, leaving 8 bases between them. This CDR3 has 14 residues. Germline CDR1 SGHTA, CDR2 FQGNSA.

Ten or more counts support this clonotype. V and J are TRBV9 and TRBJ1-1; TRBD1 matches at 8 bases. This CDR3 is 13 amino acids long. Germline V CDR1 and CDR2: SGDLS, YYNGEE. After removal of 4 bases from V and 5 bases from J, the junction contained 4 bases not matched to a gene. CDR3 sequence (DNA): TGTGCCAGCAGCCCAGGGGGCCGGACTGAAGCTTTCTTT. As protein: CASSPGGRTEAFF.

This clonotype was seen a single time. The DNA of the CDR3 is TGCGCCAGCAGCGAAAGCCGGTTATATACGCAGTATTTT. Its protein product is CASSESRLYTQYF. This chain links TRBV5-1 with TRBJ2-3, with D uncertain. CDR1 is SGHRS, CDR2 YFSETQ, per germline. V dropped 4 bases and J dropped 7 bases, with 13 bases sitting between them. The length of the CDR3 is 13 residues.

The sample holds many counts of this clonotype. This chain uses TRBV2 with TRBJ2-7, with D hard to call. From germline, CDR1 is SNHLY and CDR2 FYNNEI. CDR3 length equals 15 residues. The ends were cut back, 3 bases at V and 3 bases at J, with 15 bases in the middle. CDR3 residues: CASSDLSKFNYEQYF. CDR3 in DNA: TGTGCCAGCAGTGACCTAAGCAAGTTTAACTACGAGCAGTACTTC. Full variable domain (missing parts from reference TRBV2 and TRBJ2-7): EPEVTQTPSHQVTQMGQEVILRCVPISNHLYFYWYRQILGQKVEFLVSFYNNEISEKSEIFDDQFSVERPDGSNFTLKIRSTKLEDSAMYFCASSDLSKFNYEQYFGPGTRLTVT.

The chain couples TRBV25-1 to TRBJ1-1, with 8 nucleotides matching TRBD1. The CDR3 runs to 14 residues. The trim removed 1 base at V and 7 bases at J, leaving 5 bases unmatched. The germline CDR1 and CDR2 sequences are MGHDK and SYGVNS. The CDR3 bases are TGTGCCAGCAGTGAATTTGACAGGGGCGATGAAGCTTTCTTT. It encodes CASSEFDRGDEAFF. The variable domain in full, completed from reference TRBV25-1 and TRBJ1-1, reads EADIYQTPRYLVIGTGKKITLECSQTMGHDKMYWYQQDPGMELHLIHYSYGVNSTEKGDLSSESTVSRIRTEHFPLTLESARPSHTSQYLCASSEFDRGDEAFFGQGTRLTVV.

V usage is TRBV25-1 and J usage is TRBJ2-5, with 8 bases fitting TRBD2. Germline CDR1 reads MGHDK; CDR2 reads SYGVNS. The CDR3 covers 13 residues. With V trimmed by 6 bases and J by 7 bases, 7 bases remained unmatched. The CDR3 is CASSASGSGTQYF. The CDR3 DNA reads TGTGCCAGCAGCGCCAGCGGGAGTGGGACCCAGTACTTC. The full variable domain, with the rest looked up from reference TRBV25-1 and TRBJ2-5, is EADIYQTPRYLVIGTGKKITLECSQTMGHDKMYWYQQDPGMELHLIHYSYGVNSTEKGDLSSESTVSRIRTEHFPLTLESARPSHTSQYLCASSASGSGTQYFGPGTRLLVL.